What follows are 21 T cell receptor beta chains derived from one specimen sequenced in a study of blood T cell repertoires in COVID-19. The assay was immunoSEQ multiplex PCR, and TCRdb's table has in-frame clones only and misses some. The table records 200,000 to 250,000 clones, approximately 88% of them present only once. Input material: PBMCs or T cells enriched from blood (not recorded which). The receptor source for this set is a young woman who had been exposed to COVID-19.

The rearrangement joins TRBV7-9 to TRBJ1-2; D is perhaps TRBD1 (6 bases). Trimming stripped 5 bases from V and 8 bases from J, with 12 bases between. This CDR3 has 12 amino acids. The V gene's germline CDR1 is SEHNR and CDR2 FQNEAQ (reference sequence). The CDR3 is CASSRTGIGYTF. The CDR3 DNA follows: TGTGCCAGCAGCCGTACAGGGATCGGCTACACCTTC.

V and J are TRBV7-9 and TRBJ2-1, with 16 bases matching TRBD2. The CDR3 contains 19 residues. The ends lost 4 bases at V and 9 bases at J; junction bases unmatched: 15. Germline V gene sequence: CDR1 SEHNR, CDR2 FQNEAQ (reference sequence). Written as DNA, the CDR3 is TGTGCCAGCAGCTCTTTTACCGGGACTAGCGGGAGGGCCCGGGGTGAGCAGTTCTTC. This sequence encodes CASSSFTGTSGRARGEQFF.

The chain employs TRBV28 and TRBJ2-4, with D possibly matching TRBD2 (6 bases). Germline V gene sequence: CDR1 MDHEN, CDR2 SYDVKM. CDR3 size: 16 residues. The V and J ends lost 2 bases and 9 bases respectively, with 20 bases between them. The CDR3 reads CASSLDLGGGSGIQYF. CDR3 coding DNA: TGTGCCAGCAGTTTAGATTTGGGGGGAGGCAGCGGCATTCAGTACTTC.

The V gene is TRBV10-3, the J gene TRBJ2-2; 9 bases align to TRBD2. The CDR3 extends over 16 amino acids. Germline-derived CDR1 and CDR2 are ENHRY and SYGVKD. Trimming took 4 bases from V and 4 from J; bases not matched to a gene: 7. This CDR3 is CAISVQREDTTGELFF. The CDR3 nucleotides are TGTGCCATCAGTGTACAGCGGGAGGACACCACCGGGGAGCTGTTTTTT.

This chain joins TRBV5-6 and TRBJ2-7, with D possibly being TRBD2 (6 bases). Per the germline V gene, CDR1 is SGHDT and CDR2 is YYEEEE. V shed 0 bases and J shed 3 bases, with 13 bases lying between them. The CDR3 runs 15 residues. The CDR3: CASSLGLEGVYEQYF. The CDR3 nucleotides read TGTGCCAGCAGCTTGGGACTAGAAGGGGTCTACGAGCAGTACTTC.

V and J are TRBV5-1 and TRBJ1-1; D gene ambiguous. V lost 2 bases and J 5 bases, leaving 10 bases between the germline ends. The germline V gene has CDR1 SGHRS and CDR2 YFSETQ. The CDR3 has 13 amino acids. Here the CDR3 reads CASSFKPGTEAFF. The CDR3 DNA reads TGCGCCAGCAGCTTTAAACCCGGGACTGAAGCTTTCTTT.

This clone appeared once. The CDR3 region is CASSIGQTTNEKLFF. DNA of the CDR3: TGTGCCAGCAGCATCGGACAGACAACTAATGAAAAACTGTTTTTT. V gene TRBV7-2 combines with J gene TRBJ1-4; tentatively, D is TRBD1 (6 bases). The V end was cut by 5 bases, the J end by 0 bases, with 10 bases between. Looked up from germline, CDR1 is SGHTA and CDR2 is FQGNSA. This CDR3 region has 15 residues.

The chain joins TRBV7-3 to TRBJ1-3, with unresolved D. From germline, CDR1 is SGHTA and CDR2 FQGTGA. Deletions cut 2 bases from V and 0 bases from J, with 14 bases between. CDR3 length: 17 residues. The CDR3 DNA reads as TGTGCCAGCAGCTTAGGCTCCTTGGGCACCTCTGGAAACACCATATATTTT. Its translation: CASSLGSLGTSGNTIYF.

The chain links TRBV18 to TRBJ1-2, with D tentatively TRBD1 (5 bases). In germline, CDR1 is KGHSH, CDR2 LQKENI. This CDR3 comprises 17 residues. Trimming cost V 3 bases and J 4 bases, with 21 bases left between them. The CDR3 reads CASSPSRDSNRGYGYTF. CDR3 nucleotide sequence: TGTGCCAGCTCACCGTCCCGGGACTCAAACCGGGGCTATGGCTACACCTTC. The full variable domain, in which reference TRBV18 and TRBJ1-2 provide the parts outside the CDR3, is NAGVMQNPRHLVRRRGQEARLRCSPMKGHSHVYWYRQLPEEGLKFMVYLQKENIIDESGMPKERFSAEFPKEGPSILRIQQVVRGDSAAYFCASSPSRDSNRGYGYTFGSGTRLTVV.

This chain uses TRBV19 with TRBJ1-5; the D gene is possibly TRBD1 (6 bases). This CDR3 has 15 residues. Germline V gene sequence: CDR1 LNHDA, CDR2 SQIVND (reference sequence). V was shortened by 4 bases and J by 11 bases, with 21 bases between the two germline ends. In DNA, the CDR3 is TGTGCCAGTAGTACCAGGGGTTATGATTTAGCGACCCAGCATTTT. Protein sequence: CASSTRGYDLATQHF. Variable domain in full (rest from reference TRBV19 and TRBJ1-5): DGGITQSPKYLFRKEGQNVTLSCEQNLNHDAMYWYRQDPGQGLRLIYYSQIVNDFQKGDIAEGYSVSREKKESFPLTVTSAQKNPTAFYLCASSTRGYDLATQHFGDGTRLSIL.

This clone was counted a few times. CDR3 in DNA: TGTGCCAGCAGCTTGGGGGCGGACAGCGGGGAGCTGTTTTTT. This sequence encodes CASSLGADSGELFF. The chain employs TRBV5-4 and TRBJ2-2, with D tentatively TRBD1 (6 bases). The CDR3 length is 14 residues. Deletions cut 0 bases from V and 7 bases from J, with 10 bases between. Per germline, CDR1 SGHNT and CDR2 YYREEE (reference sequence). The variable domain in full, with the rest retrieved from reference TRBV5-4 and TRBJ2-2, is ETGVTQSPTHLIKTRGQQVTLRCSSQSGHNTVSWYQQALGQGPQFIFQYYREEENGRGNFPPRFSGLQFPNYSSELNVNALELDDSALYLCASSLGADSGELFFGEGSRLTVL.

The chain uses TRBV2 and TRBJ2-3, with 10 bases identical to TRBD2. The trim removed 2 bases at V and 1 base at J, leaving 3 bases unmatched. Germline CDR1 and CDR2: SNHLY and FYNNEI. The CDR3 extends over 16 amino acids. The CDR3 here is CASSELAGDGTDTQYF. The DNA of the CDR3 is TGTGCCAGCAGTGAACTAGCGGGAGACGGCACAGATACGCAGTATTTT.

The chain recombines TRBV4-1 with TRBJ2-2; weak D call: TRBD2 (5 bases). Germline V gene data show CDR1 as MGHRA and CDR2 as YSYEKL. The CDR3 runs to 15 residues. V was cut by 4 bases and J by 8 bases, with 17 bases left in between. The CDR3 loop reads CASSPAFLREGELFF. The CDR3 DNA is TGCGCCAGCAGCCCGGCTTTTCTCCGGGAAGGGGAGCTGTTTTTT.

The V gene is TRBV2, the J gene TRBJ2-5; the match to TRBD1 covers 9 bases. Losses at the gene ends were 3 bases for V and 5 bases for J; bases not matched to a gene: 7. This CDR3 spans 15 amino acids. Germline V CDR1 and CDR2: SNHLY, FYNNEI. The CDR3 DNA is TGTGCCAGCAGTGAGGGACAGGGATCGTTCGAGACCCAGTACTTC. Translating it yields CASSEGQGSFETQYF.

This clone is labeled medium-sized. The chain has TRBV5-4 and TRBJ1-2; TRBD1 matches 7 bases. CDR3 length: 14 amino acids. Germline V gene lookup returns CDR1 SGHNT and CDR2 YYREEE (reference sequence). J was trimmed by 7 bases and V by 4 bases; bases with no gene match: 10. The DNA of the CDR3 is TGTGCCAGCAGCACCACAGACAGGGCAGGTGGCTACACCTTC. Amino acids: CASSTTDRAGGYTF.

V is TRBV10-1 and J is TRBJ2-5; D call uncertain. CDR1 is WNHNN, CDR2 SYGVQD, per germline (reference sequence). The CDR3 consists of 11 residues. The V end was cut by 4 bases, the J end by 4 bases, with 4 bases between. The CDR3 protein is CASSAGETQYF. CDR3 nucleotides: TGCGCCAGCAGTGCGGGAGAGACCCAGTACTTC.

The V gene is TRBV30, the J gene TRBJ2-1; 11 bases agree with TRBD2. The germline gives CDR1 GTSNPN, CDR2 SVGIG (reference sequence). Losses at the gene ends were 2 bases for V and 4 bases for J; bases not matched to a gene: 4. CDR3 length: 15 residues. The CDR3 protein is CAWSQGTSGYNEQFF. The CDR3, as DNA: TGTGCCTGGAGTCAAGGGACTAGCGGTTACAATGAGCAGTTCTTC.

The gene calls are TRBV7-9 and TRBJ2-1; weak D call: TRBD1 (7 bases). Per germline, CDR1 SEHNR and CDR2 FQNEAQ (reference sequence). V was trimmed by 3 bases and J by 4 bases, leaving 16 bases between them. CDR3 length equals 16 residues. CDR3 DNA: TGTGCCAGCAGCTTCGTTCCCAGGGGGGAGTACAATGAGCAGTTCTTC. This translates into CASSFVPRGEYNEQFF.

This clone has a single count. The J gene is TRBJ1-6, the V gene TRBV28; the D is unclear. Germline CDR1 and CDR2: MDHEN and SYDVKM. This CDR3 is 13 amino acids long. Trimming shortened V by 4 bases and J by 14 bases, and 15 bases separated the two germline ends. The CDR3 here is CASSSHTVFTLHF. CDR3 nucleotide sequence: TGTGCCAGCAGTTCACATACCGTTTTTACCCTCCACTTT.

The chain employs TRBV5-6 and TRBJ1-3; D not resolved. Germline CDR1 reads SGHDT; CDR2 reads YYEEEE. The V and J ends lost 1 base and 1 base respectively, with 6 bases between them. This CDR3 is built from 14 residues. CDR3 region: CASSLYSSGNTIYF. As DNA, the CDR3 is TGTGCCAGCAGCTTGTACAGTTCTGGAAACACCATATATTTT.

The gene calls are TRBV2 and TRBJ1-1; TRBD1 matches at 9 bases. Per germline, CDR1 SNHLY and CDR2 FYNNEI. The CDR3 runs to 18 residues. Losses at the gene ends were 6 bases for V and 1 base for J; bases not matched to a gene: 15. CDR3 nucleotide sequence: TGTGCCAGCAGATCCCTGGATACGACAGGGGGAGGGAACACTGAAGCTTTCTTT. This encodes CASRSLDTTGGGNTEAFF.